Listed here are 5 T cell receptor beta chains from one sample, sequenced in a study of monozygotic twins with inflammatory bowel disease. One entry per CDR3 protein, without DNA, is what TCRdb gives after re-calling the 5' RACE reads. This table holds over 110,000 distinct CDR3 sequences. Sequencing was done on a sample of blood. The receptor set was obtained from a human donor with ulcerative colitis or Crohn's disease, or a healthy co-twin of an affected twin (not recorded which).

The chain employs TRBV5-1 and TRBJ2-2; TCRdb picks TRBD1, but there is no DNA to check that call. Per the germline V gene, CDR1 is SGHRS and CDR2 is YFSETQ. The CDR3 spans 19 residues. CDR3: CASSLASGTGVLNTGELFF. The variable domain in full, with the rest retrieved from reference TRBV5-1 and TRBJ2-2, is KAGVTQTPRYLIKTRGQQVTLSCSPISGHRSVSWYQQTPGQGLQFLFEYFSETQRNKGNFPGRFSGRQFSNSRSEMNVSTLELGDSALYLCASSLASGTGVLNTGELFFGEGSRLTVL.

The chain links TRBV7-2 to TRBJ2-2. The length of the CDR3 is 14 residues. Germline CDR1 SGHTA, CDR2 FQGNSA. Here the CDR3 reads CASSLSRVPGELFF.

V and J are TRBV20-1 and TRBJ1-3; TCRdb returns TRBD1, unconfirmable since there is no DNA. CDR1 and CDR2 (germline): DFQATT, SNEGSKA (reference sequence). The CDR3 has 16 residues. CDR3 in amino acids: CSAPRTGSTSGNTIYF.

The CDR3 loop is CASSPRTGSEAFF. The chain employs TRBV7-9 and TRBJ1-1; TCRdb proposes TRBD1, but this gene call is untestable without DNA. The CDR3 runs 13 residues. Germline assignment: CDR1 SEHNR and CDR2 FQNEAQ (reference sequence).

The genes are TRBV24-1 and TRBJ2-1; checking the TCRdb D call of TRBD1 is not possible without DNA. This CDR3 has 20 residues. From germline, CDR1 is KGHDR and CDR2 SFDVKD. The CDR3 loop reads CATSPRRGTGDQSSYNEQFF.